A selection of T cell receptor beta chains follows, all from one sample in a study of blood T cells in healthy people across ages. TCRdb processed the 5' RACE reads anew with MiXCR; each CDR3 protein has one entry. The top ten clones hold just under 9% of a sample with 500,000 to 550,000 distinct CDR3 sequences, more than 20% of them seen once. The same data also contributed to another study, on T cells of mothers and their children.

What was sequenced was blood. These receptor sequences come from a boy younger than 18 in good health. Both conserved end residues are trimmed from each CDR3. Fields, in order: D gene, V gene, clone size, CDR3 protein. A D gene is named only where the DNA matches it firmly. Clone size is not always given. Where it is, it says once, few, many or a class for expanded clones.

D: .; V: TRBV6-1; size: few; CDR3: AIVSGRGYGYT
D: .; V: TRBV7-2; size: .; CDR3: ASSSQGGRTNEKLF
D: .; V: TRBV4-1; size: .; CDR3: ASSQDEEACQETQY
D: .; V: TRBV6-4; size: few; CDR3: ASSQQGNTEAF
D: .; V: TRBV28; size: few; CDR3: ASSRGGPLKVLVYEQY
D: TRBD1; V: TRBV5-1; size: .; CDR3: ASSWTGPTGELF
D: .; V: TRBV5-6; size: .; CDR3: ASSQINLGITQF
D: .; V: TRBV7-2; size: few; CDR3: ASSLVKVPSGNTIY
D: .; V: TRBV27; size: .; CDR3: ASSSYISTDTQY
D: .; V: TRBV7-2; size: .; CDR3: ASSFGQRDEAF
D: .; V: TRBV5-1; size: .; CDR3: ASSGKKGIYGYT
D: .; V: TRBV20-1; size: few; CDR3: SALMRRSNQPQH
D: TRBD1; V: TRBV7-2; size: .; CDR3: ASSLRTGYRRETQY
D: .; V: TRBV20-1; size: .; CDR3: SASWRHSYEQY
D: .; V: TRBV20-1; size: .; CDR3: SARDRNTGELF
D: .; V: TRBV12-5; size: .; CDR3: ASGWTGPQH
D: .; V: TRBV6-2/TRBV6-3; size: .; CDR3: ASSYLREDQPQH
D: .; V: TRBV28; size: many; CDR3: ASSRSGFAQETQY
D: .; V: TRBV6-5; size: .; CDR3: ASQRAGNSGNTIY
D: .; V: TRBV5-5; size: .; CDR3: ASSLVTGTSNYGYT
D: .; V: TRBV2; size: .; CDR3: ASSPGPGSETQY
D: .; V: TRBV29-1; size: .; CDR3: SVEEGRGRLDNYGYT
D: .; V: TRBV19; size: .; CDR3: ASSRYPNEQF
D: .; V: TRBV7-9; size: .; CDR3: ASSLLSSSRGTDTQY
D: .; V: TRBV15; size: .; CDR3: ATSLGYEQY
D: TRBD1; V: TRBV5-1; size: .; CDR3: ASSLTTGDGYEQY
D: .; V: TRBV11-1; size: .; CDR3: ASSLDSVEAF
D: TRBD2; V: TRBV28; size: .; CDR3: ASRPSGSGIQY
D: TRBD1; V: TRBV7-9; size: .; CDR3: ASSFGQEDNEKLF
D: .; V: TRBV7-9; size: few; CDR3: ASSLDPTLYNEQF
D: .; V: TRBV28; size: few; CDR3: ASGSGVDTQY
D: .; V: TRBV20-1; size: few; CDR3: SARDSGEGLTDTQY
D: TRBD1; V: TRBV19; size: once; CDR3: ASSLGQGIAYEQY
D: TRBD1; V: TRBV28; size: few; CDR3: ASNGQGFGTEAF
D: .; V: TRBV15; size: few; CDR3: ATSRDLEGSYEQY
D: .; V: TRBV6-5; size: .; CDR3: ASSYSKHGSGPLH
D: .; V: TRBV5-8; size: few; CDR3: ASSSSWDRRGYNEQF
D: .; V: TRBV6-2/TRBV6-3; size: .; CDR3: AVKQGSNQPQH
D: .; V: TRBV3-1; size: few; CDR3: ASSPRLGPSGAF
D: .; V: TRBV11-2; size: .; CDR3: ASSSGWHYGYT
D: TRBD1; V: TRBV20-1; size: many; CDR3: SATGFGQGTFTDTQY
D: TRBD1; V: TRBV20-1; size: .; CDR3: SARDRTGVGQPQH
D: .; V: TRBV20-1; size: few; CDR3: SAPLGRQSPLH
D: .; V: TRBV28; size: many; CDR3: ASSQKGVVLEQY
D: .; V: TRBV12-5; size: .; CDR3: ASAPWGGLLEQF
D: TRBD2; V: TRBV20-1; size: .; CDR3: SANDQAGTLKNEQF
D: TRBD1; V: TRBV30; size: .; CDR3: AWSFPKRQGMNTEAF
D: .; V: TRBV5-1; size: few; CDR3: ASSLGTGIAYEQY
D: TRBD1; V: TRBV18; size: .; CDR3: ASSRTGTGGTKNIQY
D: TRBD2; V: TRBV9; size: .; CDR3: ASSRSGLAYNEQF
D: TRBD2; V: TRBV6-1; size: few; CDR3: ASTSGLAGQETQY
D: .; V: TRBV9; size: .; CDR3: ARSASTGSYYEQY